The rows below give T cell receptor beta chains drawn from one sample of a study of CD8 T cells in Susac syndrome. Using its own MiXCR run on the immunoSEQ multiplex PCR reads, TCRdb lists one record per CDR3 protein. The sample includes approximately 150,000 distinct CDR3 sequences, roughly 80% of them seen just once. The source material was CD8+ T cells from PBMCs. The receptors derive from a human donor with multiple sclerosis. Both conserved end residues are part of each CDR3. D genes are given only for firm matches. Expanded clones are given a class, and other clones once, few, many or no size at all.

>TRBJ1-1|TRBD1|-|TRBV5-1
CASSPGQGDTEAFF
TGCGCCAGCAGCCCCGGACAGGGGGATACTGAAGCTTTCTTT
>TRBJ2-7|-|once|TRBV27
CASSLAPGSGVYEQYF
TGTGCCAGCAGTTTAGCCCCCGGTTCTGGGGTCTACGAGCAGTACTTC
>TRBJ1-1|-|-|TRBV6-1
CASSPFAGAMNTEAFF
TGTGCCAGCAGTCCCTTCGCGGGAGCTATGAACACTGAAGCTTTCTTT
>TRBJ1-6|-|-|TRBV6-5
CAVSRGYNSPLHF
TGTGCCGTCTCCAGGGGATATAATTCACCCCTCCACTTT
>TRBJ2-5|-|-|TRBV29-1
CSAMTYQETQYF
TGCAGCGCCATGACCTACCAAGAGACCCAGTACTTC
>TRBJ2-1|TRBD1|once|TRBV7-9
CASSNGQGVYNEQFF
TGTGCCAGCAGCAACGGACAGGGCGTATACAATGAGCAGTTCTTC
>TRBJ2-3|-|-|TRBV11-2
CASSPLGGAGSADTQYF
TGTGCCAGCAGCCCGCTGGGGGGGGCCGGGAGTGCAGATACGCAGTATTTT
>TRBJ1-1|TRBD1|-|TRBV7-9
CASSSWDRGIRGTEAFF
TGTGCCAGCAGCTCTTGGGACAGGGGGATAAGGGGAACTGAAGCTTTCTTT
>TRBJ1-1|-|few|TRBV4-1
CASSQDSPNLNTEAFF
TGCGCCAGCAGCCAAGATAGTCCAAATTTGAACACTGAAGCTTTCTTT
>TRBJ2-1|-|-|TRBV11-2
CASSEGQVYNEQFF
TGTGCCAGCAGCGAGGGGCAGGTTTACAATGAGCAGTTCTTC
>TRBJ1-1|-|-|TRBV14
CASSQEYSSMNTEAFF
TGTGCCAGCAGCCAAGAATACAGCTCCATGAACACTGAAGCTTTCTTT
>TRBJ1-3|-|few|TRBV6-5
CASSYSTGNTIYF
TGTGCCAGCAGTTACTCGACTGGAAACACCATATATTTT
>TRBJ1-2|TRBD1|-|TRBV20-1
CSASGQFNYGYTF
TGCAGTGCATCGGGACAGTTTAACTATGGCTACACCTTC
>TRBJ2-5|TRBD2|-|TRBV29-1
CSVEGGGAQTQYF
TGCAGCGTTGAAGGCGGGGGGGCACAGACCCAGTACTTC
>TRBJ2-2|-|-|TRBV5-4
CASSIGRIQNTGELFF
TGTGCCAGCAGCATAGGCCGGATACAGAACACCGGGGAGCTGTTTTTT
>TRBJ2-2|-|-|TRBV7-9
CASRSGDTGELFF
TGTGCCAGCAGGTCCGGGGACACCGGGGAGCTGTTTTTT
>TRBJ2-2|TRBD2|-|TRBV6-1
CASSARLAGDHTGELFF
TGTGCCAGCAGTGCGAGACTAGCGGGGGACCACACCGGGGAGCTGTTTTTT
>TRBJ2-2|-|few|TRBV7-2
CASLNTGELFF
TGTGCCAGCCTGAATACCGGGGAGCTGTTTTTT
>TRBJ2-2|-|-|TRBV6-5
CASSPIKGGELFF
TGTGCCAGCAGTCCGATCAAAGGCGGGGAGCTGTTTTTT
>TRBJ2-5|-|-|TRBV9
CASSPLGTQETQYF
TGTGCCAGCAGCCCCCTGGGTACCCAAGAGACCCAGTACTTC
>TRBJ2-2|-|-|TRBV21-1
CASSKSSGLAVGGTGELFF
TGTGCCAGCAGCAAAAGTTCGGGACTAGCAGTCGGGGGCACCGGGGAGCTGTTTTTT
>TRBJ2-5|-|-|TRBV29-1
CSVEDQAGVETQYF
TGCAGCGTTGAAGATCAGGCAGGGGTGGAGACCCAGTACTTC
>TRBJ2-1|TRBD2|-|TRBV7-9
CASSLRLAGGWSYNEQFF
TGTGCCAGCAGCTTAAGACTAGCGGGAGGTTGGTCCTACAATGAGCAGTTCTTC
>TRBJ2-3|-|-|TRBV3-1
CASSQDPERASTDTQYF
TGTGCCAGCAGCCAAGATCCCGAGCGGGCTAGCACAGATACGCAGTATTTT
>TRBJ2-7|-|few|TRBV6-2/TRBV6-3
CASSPGMYEQYF
TGTGCCAGCAGTCCGGGGATGTACGAGCAGTACTTC
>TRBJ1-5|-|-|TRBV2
CASRQFDQPQHF
TGTGCCAGCAGGCAGTTCGATCAGCCCCAGCATTTT
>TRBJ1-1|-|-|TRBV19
CASSIGYIEAFF
TGTGCCAGTAGTATAGGGTACATTGAAGCTTTCTTT
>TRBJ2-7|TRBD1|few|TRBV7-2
CASSLEQGDYEQYF
TGTGCCAGCAGCTTAGAACAGGGGGACTACGAGCAGTACTTC
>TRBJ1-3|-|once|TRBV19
CASSTWAGNTIYF
TGTGCCAGTAGTACTTGGGCTGGAAACACCATATATTTT
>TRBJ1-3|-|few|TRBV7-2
CASSLSRGQYSGNTIYF
TGTGCCAGCAGCTTAAGCAGGGGCCAATATTCCGGAAACACCATATATTTT
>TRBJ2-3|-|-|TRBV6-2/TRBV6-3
CASSSPGLATDTQYF
TGTGCCAGCAGTTCACCTGGACTGGCCACAGATACGCAGTATTTT
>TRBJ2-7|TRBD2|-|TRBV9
CASSVASGVEQYF
TGTGCCAGCAGCGTAGCAAGCGGGGTCGAGCAGTACTTC
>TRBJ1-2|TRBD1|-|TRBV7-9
CASSLQGAPFYGYTF
TGTGCCAGCAGCTTACAGGGGGCTCCGTTCTATGGCTACACCTTC
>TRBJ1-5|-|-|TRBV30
CAWSPSPVGNQPQHF
TGTGCCTGGAGTCCTAGCCCGGTAGGCAATCAGCCCCAGCATTTT
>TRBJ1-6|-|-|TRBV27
CASRPGPGGNSPLHF
TGTGCCAGCAGGCCCGGGCCTGGGGGGAATTCACCCCTCCACTTT
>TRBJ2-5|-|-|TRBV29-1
CSVGAGEGTQYF
TGCAGCGTTGGGGCAGGGGAGGGGACCCAGTACTTC
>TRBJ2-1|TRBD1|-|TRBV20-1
CSATDRVYEQFF
TGCAGTGCTACCGACAGGGTCTATGAGCAGTTCTTC
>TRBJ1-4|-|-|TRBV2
CASSEGYTNEKLFF
TGTGCCAGCAGCGAGGGCTATACTAATGAAAAACTGTTTTTT
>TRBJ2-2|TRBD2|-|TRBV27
CASSRVGASGLVFTGELFF
TGTGCCAGCAGTCGCGTCGGGGCGTCGGGACTAGTATTCACCGGGGAGCTGTTTTTT
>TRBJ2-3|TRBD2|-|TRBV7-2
CASSLVLAGGTDTQYF
TGTGCCAGCAGCTTAGTCCTAGCGGGGGGCACAGATACGCAGTATTTT
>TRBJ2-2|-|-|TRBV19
CASSIDRESHTGELFF
TGTGCCAGTAGTATTGACCGGGAGTCCCACACCGGGGAGCTGTTTTTT
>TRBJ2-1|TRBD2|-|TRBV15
CATSRVGEGRNEQFF
TGTGCCACCAGCAGAGTGGGGGAGGGTAGGAATGAGCAGTTCTTC
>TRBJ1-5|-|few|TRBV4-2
CASSQEGLPQHF
TGTGCCAGCAGCCAAGAGGGCTTACCCCAGCATTTT
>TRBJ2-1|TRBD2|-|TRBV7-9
CASPGTSSFEQFF
TGTGCCAGTCCCGGGACTAGCTCGTTTGAGCAGTTCTTC
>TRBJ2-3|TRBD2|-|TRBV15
CATSRDPSGRADTQYF
TGTGCCACCAGCAGAGATCCTAGCGGGAGGGCCGATACGCAGTATTTT
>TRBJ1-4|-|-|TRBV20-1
CSASQSRLEKLFF
TGCAGTGCTTCGCAGTCGCGTCTTGAAAAACTGTTTTTT
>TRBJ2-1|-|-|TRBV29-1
CSVLRTDEQFF
TGCAGCGTTCTCAGGACTGATGAGCAGTTCTTC
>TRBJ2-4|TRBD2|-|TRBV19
CASSLRLAVLQNIQYF
TGTGCCAGTAGTCTCCGGCTAGCGGTCCTCCAAAACATTCAGTACTTC
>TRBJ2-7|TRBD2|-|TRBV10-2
CASRGLAGSSYEQYF
TGCGCCAGCAGGGGACTAGCGGGGAGCTCCTACGAGCAGTACTTC
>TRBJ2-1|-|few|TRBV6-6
CASSYGPNEQFF
TGTGCCAGCAGTTACGGTCCCAATGAGCAGTTCTTC
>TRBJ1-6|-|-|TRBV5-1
CASSLEGPFDSPLHF
TGCGCCAGCAGCTTAGAGGGGCCCTTTGATTCACCCCTCCACTTT
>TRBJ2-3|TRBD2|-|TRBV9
CASSDRTSGSTDTQYF
TGTGCCAGCAGCGACCGGACTAGCGGGAGCACAGATACGCAGTATTTT
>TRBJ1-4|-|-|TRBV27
CASSSQGAEEKLFF
TGTGCCAGCAGTTCACAGGGTGCAGAAGAAAAACTGTTTTTT
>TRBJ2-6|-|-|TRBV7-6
CASSPTLGHVSSGANVLTF
TGTGCCAGCAGCCCGACTTTGGGACACGTTAGCTCTGGGGCCAACGTCCTGACTTTC
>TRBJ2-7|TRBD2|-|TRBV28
CASSLVGGNYEQYF
TGTGCCAGCAGTTTAGTGGGGGGGAATTACGAGCAGTACTTC
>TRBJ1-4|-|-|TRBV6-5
CASSYWLAGSTNEKLFF
TGTGCCAGCAGTTATTGGTTGGCCGGATCAACTAATGAAAAACTGTTTTTT
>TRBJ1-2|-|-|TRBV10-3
CAISESKVGGYTF
TGTGCCATCAGTGAGTCGAAGGTAGGGGGCTACACCTTC
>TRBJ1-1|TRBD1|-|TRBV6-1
CASSPRDRGLFAEAFF
TGTGCCAGCAGTCCCCGGGACAGGGGGCTATTTGCTGAAGCTTTCTTT
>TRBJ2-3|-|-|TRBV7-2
CASSLLLGSADTQYF
TGTGCCAGCAGCTTATTACTAGGCTCGGCAGATACGCAGTATTTT